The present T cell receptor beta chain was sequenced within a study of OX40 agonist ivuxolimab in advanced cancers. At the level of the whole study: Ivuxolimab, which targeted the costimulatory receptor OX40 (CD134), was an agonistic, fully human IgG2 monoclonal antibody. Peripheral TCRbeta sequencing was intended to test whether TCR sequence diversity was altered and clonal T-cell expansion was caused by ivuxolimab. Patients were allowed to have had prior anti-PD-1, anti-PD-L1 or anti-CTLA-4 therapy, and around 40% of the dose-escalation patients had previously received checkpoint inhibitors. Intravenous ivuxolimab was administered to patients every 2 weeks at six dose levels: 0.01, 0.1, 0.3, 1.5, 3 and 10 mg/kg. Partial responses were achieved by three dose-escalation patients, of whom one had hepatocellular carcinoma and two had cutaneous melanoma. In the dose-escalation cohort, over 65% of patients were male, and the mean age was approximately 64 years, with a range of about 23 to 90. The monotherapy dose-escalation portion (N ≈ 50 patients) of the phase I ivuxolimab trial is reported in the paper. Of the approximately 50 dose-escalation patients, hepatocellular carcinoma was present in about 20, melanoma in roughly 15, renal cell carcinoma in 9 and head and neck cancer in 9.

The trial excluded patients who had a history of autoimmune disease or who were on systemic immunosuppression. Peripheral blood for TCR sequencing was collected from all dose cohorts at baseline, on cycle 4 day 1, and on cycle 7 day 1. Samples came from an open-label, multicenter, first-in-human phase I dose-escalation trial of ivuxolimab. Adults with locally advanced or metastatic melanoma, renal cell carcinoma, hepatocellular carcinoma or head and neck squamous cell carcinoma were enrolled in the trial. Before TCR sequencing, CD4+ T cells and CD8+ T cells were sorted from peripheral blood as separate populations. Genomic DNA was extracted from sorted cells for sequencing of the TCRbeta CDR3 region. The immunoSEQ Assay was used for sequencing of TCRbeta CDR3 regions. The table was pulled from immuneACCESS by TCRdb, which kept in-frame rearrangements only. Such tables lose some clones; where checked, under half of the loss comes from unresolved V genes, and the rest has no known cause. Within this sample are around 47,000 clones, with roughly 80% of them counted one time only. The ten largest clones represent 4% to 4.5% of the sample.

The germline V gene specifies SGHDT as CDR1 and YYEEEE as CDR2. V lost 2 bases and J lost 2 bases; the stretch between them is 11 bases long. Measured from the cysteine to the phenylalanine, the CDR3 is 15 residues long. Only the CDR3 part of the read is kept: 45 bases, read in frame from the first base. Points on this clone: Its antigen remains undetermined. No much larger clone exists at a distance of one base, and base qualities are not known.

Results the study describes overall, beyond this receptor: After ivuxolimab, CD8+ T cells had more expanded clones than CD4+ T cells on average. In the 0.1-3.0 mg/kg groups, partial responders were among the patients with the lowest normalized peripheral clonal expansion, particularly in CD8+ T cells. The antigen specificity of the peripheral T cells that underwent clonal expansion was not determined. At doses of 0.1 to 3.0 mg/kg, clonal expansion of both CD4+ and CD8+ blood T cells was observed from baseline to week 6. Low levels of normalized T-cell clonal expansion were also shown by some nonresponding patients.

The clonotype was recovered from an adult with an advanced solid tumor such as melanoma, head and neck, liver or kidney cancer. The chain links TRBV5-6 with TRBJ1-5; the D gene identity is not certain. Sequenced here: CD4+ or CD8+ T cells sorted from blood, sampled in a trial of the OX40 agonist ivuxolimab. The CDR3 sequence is CASSFRRIGNQPQHF. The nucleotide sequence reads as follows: TGTGCCAGCAGCTTTCGGCGGATCGGCAATCAGCCCCAGCATTTT.